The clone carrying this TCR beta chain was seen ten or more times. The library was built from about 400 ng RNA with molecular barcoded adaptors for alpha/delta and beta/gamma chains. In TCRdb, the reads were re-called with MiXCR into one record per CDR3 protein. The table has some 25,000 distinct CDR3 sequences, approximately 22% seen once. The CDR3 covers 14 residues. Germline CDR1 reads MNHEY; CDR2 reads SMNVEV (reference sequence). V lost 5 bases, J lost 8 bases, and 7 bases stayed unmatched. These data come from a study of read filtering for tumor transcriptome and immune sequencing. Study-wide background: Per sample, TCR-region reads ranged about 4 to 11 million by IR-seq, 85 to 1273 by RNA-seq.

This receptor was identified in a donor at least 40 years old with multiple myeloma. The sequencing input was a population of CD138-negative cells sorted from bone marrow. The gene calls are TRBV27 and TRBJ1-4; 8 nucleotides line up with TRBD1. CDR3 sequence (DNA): TGTGCCAGCAGTCTAGACAGGGGAGGCGAAAAACTGTTTTTT. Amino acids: CASSLDRGGEKLFF.